This T cell receptor beta chain was sequenced during a study of spatial heterogeneity in lung cancer (dated by TCRdb to about 2019). Background on the whole study: Beta-chain transcripts were consistently detected in greater numbers than alpha-chain transcripts, which likely reflects a higher abundance of beta-chain transcripts. In non-small cell lung cancer, the study quantitatively compared TCR alpha and beta repertoires across several tumor regions, matched nontumor lung, and blood. At surgery, both alpha and beta chains were TCR-sequenced in about 200 tumor regions, fewer than 85 matched nontumor lung samples and 50 to 60 PBMC samples. In the raw uncorrected reads, each unique combination of TCR and UMI appeared on average more than ten times. TCR repertoire features were related to nonsynonymous mutation counts determined by whole-exome sequencing of tumor tissue. Findings and caveats that apply to the study as a whole: Confirming at a functional level the hypothesis that regional TCRs recognize regional mutations was considered to require additional single-cell paired TCR alpha and beta sequencing. Ubiquitous expanded tumor TCRs were found in blood more often at tumor resection than at routine follow-up.

Library preparation used 5' RACE. The run used a NextSeq 500. The TCR library protocol attached a unique molecular identifier to each TCR cDNA molecule to allow correction of PCR and sequencing errors. On the study's bioinformatics: TCR identification, UMI-based error correction and CDR3 extraction were all carried out with Decombinator tools. TCRs above a frequency of 2 per 1,000, corresponding to the top 1% of the tumor frequency distribution, were defined as expanded. Renyi diversity was calculated using the R vegan package after each repertoire was subsampled 100 times to 5,000 TCRs. CDR3 similarity networks were built from amino acid triplet string-kernel similarity, connecting CDR3s with pairwise similarity above 0.82. Clones were called with MiXCR by TCRdb after fastp trimmed the public reads at Q25, and only in-frame beta chains were retained. Entries that share a CDR3 protein sequence are merged under the most common genes and DNA. V and J calls and clone size were set by TCRdb, not the authors. In all, the sample holds 39,000 or so distinct CDR3 sequences, and 7.5% to 8% of those were seen once. The ten most abundant clones make up 28% of the sample.

According to the study, the label for this sample's time point signals: sample taken at primary tumor resection. TCR sequencing used whole RNA extracted from tumor and nontumor lung tissue, or from cryopreserved PBMC samples, without cell sorting. Donors were around 71 patients with early-stage, untreated non-small cell lung cancer from the lung TRACERx cohort. Patients were selected for TCR sequencing only if sufficient RNA was available from at least two tumor regions. This clonotype was seen repeatedly, ten times or more. This receptor's antigen is unknown. No quality values exist for individual bases; no much larger clone is one base distant. Taken from the germline V gene (reference sequence), the CDR1 and CDR2 loops are MNHEY and SMNVEV. There are 12 amino acids in the CDR3, from cysteine to phenylalanine inclusive. Here the CDR3 DNA is all that survives: 36 bases in frame from base 1. V loses 2 bases, J loses 7 bases, and the germline ends lie 5 bases apart.

This chain is built from TRBV27 and TRBJ2-2; the D gene is unclear. This TCR came from a male donor with early-stage non-small cell lung cancer. Here the sequenced sample was PBMCs, taken at surgery. Here is the DNA: TGTGCCAGCAGTTTAGGCGTCGGGGAGCTGTTTTTT. Translated, it reads CASSLGVGELFF.